This TCR beta chain was identified during a study of T-cell reconstitution after alpha-beta-depleted transplantation in children. This clonotype has just a few counts. The TCRbeta library incorporated unique molecular identifiers. A single record per CDR3 protein comes from TCRdb applying MiXCR to the PCR reads. The table has about 270,000 distinct CDR3 sequences, roughly 9.5% seen once; the top ten hold 9.5% to 13%. Germline CDR1 reads SGHAT; CDR2 reads FQNNGV. The germline V and J ends were trimmed by 4 bases and 1 base, with 12 bases remaining between them. CDR3 length: 15 residues. Specimen: PBMCs from the stem cell graft donor, collected from the stem cell graft. The TCR originated in a human donor who donated a stem cell graft to a child with SCID. This sequence joins TRBV11-2 and TRBJ2-3, with D perhaps assigned TRBD1 or TRBD2 (5 bases each). CDR3: CASSSTGPRTDTQYF. Written as DNA, the CDR3 is TGTGCCAGCAGCTCAACGGGACCTCGCACAGATACGCAGTATTTT.